This TCR beta chain came from a study of control samples from healthy donors and cancer patients. This CDR3 has 16 amino acids. V shed 3 bases and J shed 0 bases, with 11 bases lying between them. Germline CDR1 LGHDT, CDR2 YNNKEL (reference sequence). The method was immunoSEQ multiplex PCR; TCRdb's version includes in-frame clones alone and lacks a portion of them. Of 120,000 or so clones in the sample, roughly 90% were seen once. The chain is built from TRBV3-1 (or the pseudogene TRBV3-2) and TRBJ1-4; D perhaps matches TRBD1 (5 bases). Sequencing input: PBMCs. The sequence was collected from a woman aged 55-70 years with lung cancer. The DNA of the CDR3 is TGTGCCAGCAGCCATAGACAGATTTCAACTAATGAAAAACTGTTTTTT. Its protein is CASSHRQISTNEKLFF.